This TCR beta chain was sequenced during a study of vaccination and CD4 T cells after COVID-19. Study-wide background: Spike peptides, overlapping and drawn from SARS-CoV-2, HCoV-NL63, HCoV-OC43 and HCoV-229E, were used to stimulate cells. Control cultures were supplied with a CEFX pool, an HIV-1 Nef pool, or no peptide at all.

Cultured CD4+ T-cell DNA underwent Oncomine TCR Beta short-read sequencing. Once CD4+ T cells had been cultured, genomic DNA was extracted from them. MiXCR was run by TCRdb on the PCR reads, yielding one entry per CDR3 protein. The data show tens of thousands of distinct CDR3 sequences, roughly 53% seen once. CDR3 size: 13 residues. Germline V gene lookup returns CDR1 DFQATT and CDR2 SNEGSKA (reference sequence). V gave up 4 bases and J gave up 5 bases, with 12 bases separating them. This clonotype was detected a few times. Its antigen remains unidentified. Stated treatment: approximately nine-day PBMC culture with coronavirus spike peptide pools or control peptides (ViraFEST assay). ViraFEST stimulated the growth of antigen-specific T cells using peptide pools and subsequently profiled their TCRs by sequencing.

Sequencing was performed on CD4+ T cells from blood, cultured in vitro. The J gene is TRBJ1-5, the V gene TRBV20-1; D gene ambiguous. This TCR was sampled from a human donor who had recovered from COVID-19. The CDR3 reads CSAIERADQPQHF. The CDR3 region has the DNA TGCAGTGCTATAGAAAGGGCAGATCAGCCCCAGCATTTT.